This TCR beta chain comes out of a study of neurological immune-mediated disorders. The CDR3 is 13 amino acids. Per the germline V gene, CDR1 is SGHTA and CDR2 is FQGNSA. The germline V and J ends were trimmed by 5 bases and 1 base, with 6 bases remaining between them. Template-switch 5'RACE cDNA synthesis added a 10-nucleotide unique molecular identifier. Via MiXCR, TCRdb re-called the 5' RACE reads, giving one row per CDR3 protein. The data show tens of thousands of distinct CDR3 sequences, around 3.9% seen once. Study observations and caveats: Phylogenetic analysis grouped 18 of 34 multiple sclerosis patients' repertoires together, suggesting a possible repertoire signature.

This clonotype appeared many times. The target antigen is unknown. The TCR sequence derives from a man aged 25 to 40 with multiple sclerosis. The chain links TRBV7-2 to TRBJ2-4; D gene ambiguous. The specimen was PBMCs. The CDR3 DNA sequence: TGTGCCAGCAGCATCATGGCCAAAAACATTCAGTACTTC. As protein: CASSIMAKNIQYF.